The 10 T cell receptor beta chains below all came from one sample that was sequenced in a study of T cell responses to AZD1222 COVID-19 vaccine. The method was immunoSEQ multiplex PCR; TCRdb's version includes in-frame clones alone and lacks a portion of them. The sample lists 95,000 to 130,000 clones; about 90% were seen once. The specimen was peripheral blood, collected on day 0 of AZD1222 vaccination. These receptors were collected from an adult in good health.

This chain connects TRBV5-1 to TRBJ1-2; D is perhaps TRBD1 (6 bases). The germline V gene encodes CDR1 SGHRS and CDR2 YFSETQ. V lost 0 bases and J lost 5, with 14 bases in between. The CDR3 extends over 15 amino acids. CDR3 protein: CASSLGYTGTYGYTF. The CDR3 DNA reads as TGCGCCAGCAGCTTGGGTTATACAGGGACTTATGGCTACACCTTC.

The rearrangement links TRBV6-4 to TRBJ1-6; D remains unclear. V lost 0 bases and J lost 7, with 13 bases in between. The V gene's germline CDR1 is MRHNA and CDR2 SNTAGT. This CDR3 is 16 amino acids long. The CDR3 loop is CASSDSTGMGNSPLHF. CDR3 DNA: TGTGCCAGCAGTGACTCAACGGGTATGGGGAATTCACCCCTCCACTTT.

The J gene is TRBJ1-2, the V gene TRBV6-5; D is unclear. CDR1 and CDR2 from the germline V gene are MNHEY and SVGAGI. V was trimmed by 7 bases and J by 1 base, leaving 13 bases between them. The CDR3 is made up of 14 amino acids. The CDR3 nucleotides are TGTGCCAGCAAGCGATCCCAGCTTAACTATGGCTACACCTTC. Translation: CASKRSQLNYGYTF.

This chain connects TRBV9 to TRBJ1-1; D unclear. The germline V gene encodes CDR1 SGDLS and CDR2 YYNGEE. This CDR3 is built from 15 residues. CDR3 loop: CAPGRSPWMNTEAFF. For the CDR3, the DNA is TGTGCTCCCGGCAGGTCACCCTGGATGAACACTGAAGCTTTCTTT.

The CDR3 DNA reads TGTGCCATCAATACAGGGGCGGACAATGAGCAGTTCTTC. This translates into CAINTGADNEQFF. V usage is TRBV10-3 and J usage is TRBJ2-1; 7 nucleotides agree with TRBD1. This CDR3 spans 13 amino acids. V lost 7 bases, J lost 5 bases, and 5 bases stayed unmatched. Germline values: CDR1 ENHRY, CDR2 SYGVKD.

The chain carries TRBV4-1 and TRBJ1-2; TRBD1 agrees at 7 bases. Germline CDR1 is MGHRA and CDR2 is YSYEKL. The J segment lost 4 bases and the V segment lost 0 bases, leaving 2 bases of the junction unmatched. This CDR3 is built from 14 residues. As DNA, the CDR3 is TGCGCCAGCAGCCAAGAGGGGACAGTCTATGGCTACACCTTC. This gives the protein CASSQEGTVYGYTF.

This chain uses TRBV12-3 or TRBV12-4 with TRBJ2-7; 7 nucleotides line up with TRBD1. With 5 bases clipped from V and 5 bases from J, the junction kept 6 bases outside the gene matches. This CDR3 region has 13 residues. The CDR3 protein is CASSPRQGHEQYF. The CDR3 DNA follows: TGTGCCAGCAGTCCGAGACAGGGCCACGAGCAGTACTTC.

This rearrangement joins TRBV6-5 to TRBJ1-1; 8 bases align to TRBD1. V lost 6 bases to trimming and J lost 4 bases; unmatched junction nucleotides: 4. Germline V CDR1 and CDR2: MNHEY, SVGAGI. This CDR3 has 13 amino acids. The DNA for the CDR3 is TGTGCCAGCAGCATGACAGGGGTCACTGAAGCTTTCTTT. This translates into CASSMTGVTEAFF.

The J gene is TRBJ2-1, the V gene TRBV27; D gene uncertain. The germline CDR1 and CDR2 sequences are MNHEY and SMNVEV (reference sequence). Trimming pared 6 bases from V and 10 bases from J, leaving 16 bases between. This CDR3 spans 13 amino acids. CDR3 coding DNA: TGTGCCAGCAGCCCCGTGTTCCTAGGGGAGCAGTTCTTC. It specifies CASSPVFLGEQFF.

V is TRBV28 and J is TRBJ2-7; 13 bases match TRBD2. The CDR3 has 17 amino acids. The germline V gene encodes CDR1 MDHEN and CDR2 SYDVKM. Trimming took 4 bases from V and 2 from J; bases not matched to a gene: 8. The DNA for the CDR3 is TGTGCCAGCAGTTCTATGGGACTAGCGGGGATACCCTACGAGCAGTACTTC. It encodes CASSSMGLAGIPYEQYF.